This T cell receptor (beta chain) originates from a study of regulatory T cells in long-lasting Graves disease. Regarding the study as a whole: The study found persistent patients shared more public clonotypes (more than 2,500) than new patients (over 850). Those with persistent Graves' had less TCR diversity than newly diagnosed patients.

Trimming left V 10 bases short and J 4 bases short, with 10 bases between. This CDR3 comprises 12 residues. In the case of this clonotype: Its antigen is as yet unknown.

Through Arm-PCR of CDR3 regions and iRepertoire HTBI primers, TCR beta libraries were built. TCRdb processed the multiplex PCR reads anew with MiXCR; each CDR3 protein has one entry. The sample has fewer than 550,000 distinct CDR3 sequences, about 22% seen once. Sample time point: persistent/refractory GD, antithyroid drugs over 5 years with positive TRAb. RNA extracted from PBMCs served as the sequencing template. The receptor was isolated from a female donor with Graves disease. The specimen comprised peripheral blood mononuclear cells (PBMCs), sampled when the disease was refractory, from a patient treated with antithyroid drugs. The chain carries TRBV12-3 or TRBV12-4 and TRBJ2-2; TRBD2 is a possible D gene (5 bases). Here the CDR3 reads CATGELTGELFF. As DNA, the CDR3 is TGTGCCACTGGGGAGCTCACCGGGGAGCTGTTTTTT.